Sequencing of this TCR beta chain was carried out in a study of CD8+CD57+ T cells in acquired aplastic anemia. Overall study context: Sorting CD4+ and CD8+ cells gave DNA averaging about 3.1 ug. General study points: Roughly 30 sequences, all CD8+ CDR3, were shared between patients and controls.

In patients chosen for sequencing, flow cytometry had shown CD8+CD57+ cell expansion. Genomic DNA templated the TCR beta VDJ and CDR3 profiling. MiXCR was run by TCRdb on the reads, yielding one entry per CDR3 protein. The table lists 150,000 to 170,000 distinct CDR3 sequences, roughly 54% of them singletons. Many counts were recorded for this clonotype. Antigen specificity is unknown. Trimming cost V 5 bases and J 8 bases; bases outside gene matches: 5. Germline V gives CDR1 SGHVS, CDR2 FNYEAQ. This CDR3 comprises 13 residues. The sequenced sample was sorted CD4+, CD8+, or CD8+CD57+ T cells (not recorded which) from PBMCs. The TCR comes from a human donor with aplastic anemia. The chain combines TRBV7-6 with TRBJ2-1; 8 bases match TRBD1. CDR3 amino acids: CASSAQGAYEQFF. As DNA, the CDR3 is TGTGCCAGCAGCGCCCAGGGGGCCTATGAGCAGTTCTTC.